Listed here are 9 T cell receptor beta chains from one sample, sequenced in a study of T cell responses to AZD1222 COVID-19 vaccine. Method: immunoSEQ multiplex PCR; TCRdb's copy keeps in-frame clones and lacks some. The sample contains about 140,000 clones, approximately 89% of which appear only once. The sequencing here drew on peripheral blood, taken on day 0 of AZD1222 vaccination. The source of these receptors is an adult in good health.

The chain carries TRBV7-2 and TRBJ1-6, with D perhaps TRBD1 (6 bases). CDR3 size: 15 residues. CDR1 is SGHTA and CDR2 is FQGNSA in the germline V gene. Between the trimmed V and J ends, which lost 4 bases and 7 bases, there was a span of 14 bases. The CDR3 DNA is TGTGCCAGCAGCTCAGACAGGTTAGGAAATTCACCCCTCCACTTT. This gives the protein CASSSDRLGNSPLHF.

This chain links TRBV28 with TRBJ2-1; possible D gene TRBD2, 6 bases. The V gene lost 5 bases and the J gene lost 2 bases, with 19 bases spanning the gap. Germline V CDR1 and CDR2: MDHEN, SYDVKM. This CDR3 has 17 residues. The CDR3 region is CASSPAGTPRAYNEQFF. Written as DNA, the CDR3 is TGTGCCAGCAGTCCCGCGGGGACCCCACGGGCCTACAATGAGCAGTTCTTC.

The chain joins TRBV7-9 to TRBJ1-2; D remains ambiguous. The length of the CDR3 is 15 residues. Germline CDR1 and CDR2: SEHNR and FQNEAQ (reference sequence). V dropped 5 bases and J dropped 4 bases, with 17 bases sitting between them. CDR3 in amino acids: CASSPTGVDGYGYTF. CDR3 nucleotides: TGTGCCAGCAGCCCCACTGGGGTCGATGGCTATGGCTACACCTTC.

The CDR3 spells CASSLSGGGSEKLFF. CDR3 bases: TGCGCCAGCAGCCTATCCGGAGGGGGGTCTGAAAAACTGTTTTTT. The rearrangement links TRBV4-1 to TRBJ1-4; tentative D call: TRBD1 (6 bases). The germline V and J ends were trimmed by 4 bases and 7 bases, with 16 bases remaining between them. The CDR3 has 15 residues. Germline V gives CDR1 MGHRA, CDR2 YSYEKL.

The chain employs TRBV27 and TRBJ2-1, with a tentative D call TRBD2 (7 bases). Germline CDR1 is MNHEY and CDR2 is SMNVEV (reference sequence). The CDR3 is made up of 15 amino acids. Deletions cut 5 bases from V and 2 bases from J, with 13 bases between. The CDR3 here is CASSRGGLAYNEQFF. The CDR3 nucleotides read TGTGCCAGCAGTAGGGGGGGGTTAGCCTACAATGAGCAGTTCTTC.

This chain uses TRBV28 with TRBJ2-7; 7 bases fit TRBD1. With V trimmed by 5 bases and J by 2 bases, 6 bases remained unmatched. The length of the CDR3 is 14 residues. Looked up from germline, CDR1 is MDHEN and CDR2 is SYDVKM. Here the CDR3 reads CASSPWTGTYEQYF. The CDR3 DNA reads as TGTGCCAGCAGTCCTTGGACAGGCACCTACGAGCAGTACTTC.

The rearrangement uses TRBV18 and TRBJ2-3; 7 bases match TRBD2. The trim removed 5 bases at V and 3 bases at J, leaving 8 bases unmatched. Germline V gene sequence: CDR1 KGHSH, CDR2 LQKENI. The CDR3 spans 15 residues. This CDR3 reads CASSKLAWETDTQYF. The CDR3 DNA reads as TGTGCCAGCTCAAAACTAGCGTGGGAGACAGATACGCAGTATTTT.

This rearrangement joins TRBV12-3 or TRBV12-4 to TRBJ2-1; tentatively, D is TRBD1 (6 bases). V gave up 6 bases and J gave up 7 bases, with 10 bases separating them. The CDR3 has 12 residues. The CDR3, as DNA: TGTGCCAGCAGGCAAAGGGGGAATGAGCAGTTCTTC. Translation: CASRQRGNEQFF.

The chain recombines TRBV6-5 with TRBJ2-1; D is undetermined. V was shortened by 7 bases and J by 9 bases, with 22 bases between the two germline ends. Germline CDR1 MNHEY, CDR2 SVGAGI. The CDR3 runs to 15 residues. This chain's CDR3 is CASTRQAPDSGEQFF. The CDR3 coding sequence is TGTGCCAGCACCCGGCAGGCCCCCGATTCGGGTGAGCAGTTCTTC.